In this sample, the clone carrying this T cell receptor beta chain turned up a few times. The data were obtained in a study of identical twins. This CDR3 region has 14 residues. Germline V gives CDR1 MNHEY, CDR2 SMNVEV (reference sequence). V was trimmed by 6 bases and J by 3 bases, leaving 14 bases between them. MiXCR was run by TCRdb on the 5' RACE reads, yielding one entry per CDR3 protein. The table shows roughly 690,000 distinct CDR3 sequences, with around 6% occurring only once. Sequencing used naive T cells sorted from blood. The receptor was derived from a young man in good health. This chain uses TRBV27 with TRBJ1-1, with unresolved D. The CDR3 nucleotides read TGTGCCAGCAGGTTCCGGGGTTGGGACACTGAAGCTTTCTTT. Translation: CASRFRGWDTEAFF.